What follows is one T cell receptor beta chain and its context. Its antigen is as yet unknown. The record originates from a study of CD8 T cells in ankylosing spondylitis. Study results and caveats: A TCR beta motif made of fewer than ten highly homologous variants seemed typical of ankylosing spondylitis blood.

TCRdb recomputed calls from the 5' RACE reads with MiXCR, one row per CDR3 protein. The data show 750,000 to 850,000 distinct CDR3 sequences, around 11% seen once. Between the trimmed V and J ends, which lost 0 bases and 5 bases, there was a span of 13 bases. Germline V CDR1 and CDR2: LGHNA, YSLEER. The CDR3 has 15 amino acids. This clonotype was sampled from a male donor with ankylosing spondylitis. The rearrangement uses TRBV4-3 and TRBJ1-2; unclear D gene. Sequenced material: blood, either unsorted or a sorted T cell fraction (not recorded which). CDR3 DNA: TGCGCCAGCAGCCAAGAACTGTCCGACTTTTATGGCTACACCTTC. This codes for CASSQELSDFYGYTF.